The 29 T cell receptor beta chains listed next were all sequenced from one sample in a study of T cells in Graves' hyperthyroidism and ophthalmopathy. It was RNA transcripts that yielded the amplified TCR beta CDR3 regions. TCR CDR3 underwent first-round RT-PCR with the HTBI primer set. TCRdb analysed the multiplex PCR reads with MiXCR anew, one entry per CDR3 protein. The repertoire includes about 690,000 distinct CDR3 sequences, 17% of them detected once, and about 14% sits in the top ten. The sequenced sample was blood. These receptors originate from a man aged 50 to 60 with Graves' hyperthyroidism.

This clonotype was counted many times. The rearrangement uses TRBV5-5 and TRBJ1-1, with a tentative D call TRBD1 (6 bases). The germline V and J ends were trimmed by 3 bases and 8 bases, with 20 bases remaining between them. The CDR3 has 15 amino acids. Looked up from germline, CDR1 is SGHKS and CDR2 is YYEKEE (reference sequence). This chain's CDR3 is CASSSTVGGLVEAFF. CDR3 sequence (DNA): TGTGCCAGCAGCTCGACCGTTGGGGGGCTCGTGGAAGCTTTCTTT.

There are a few counts of this clonotype. The rearrangement links TRBV20-1 to TRBJ2-7, with 11 bases matching TRBD2. The CDR3 length is 16 residues. CDR1 is DFQATT and CDR2 is SNEGSKA in the germline V gene (reference sequence). J lost 7 bases, V lost 1 base, and 12 bases had no gene match. The CDR3 sequence is CSARASDRLAGYEQYF. Written as DNA, the CDR3 is TGCAGTGCTAGAGCTTCCGACCGACTAGCGGGATATGAGCAGTACTTC.

J is TRBJ2-1 and V is TRBV27; D is possibly TRBD1 or TRBD2 (5 bases each). Deletions cut 8 bases from V and 6 bases from J, with 23 bases between. The CDR3 has 16 residues. CDR1 is MNHEY, CDR2 SMNVEV, per germline (reference sequence). CDR3 residues: CASLVNRDGLVNEQFF. The CDR3 DNA sequence: TGTGCCAGCTTAGTAAACCGGGACGGCCTAGTCAATGAGCAGTTCTTC.

The rearrangement links TRBV2 to TRBJ2-1; TRBD1 agrees at 9 bases. Germline CDR1 is SNHLY and CDR2 is FYNNEI. This CDR3 spans 15 amino acids. V shed 5 bases and J 5 bases; nucleotides not matched to a gene: 7. The CDR3 nucleotides read TGTGCCAGCAGTCCTACAGGGGGCCTCCACAATGAGCAGTTCTTC. It encodes CASSPTGGLHNEQFF.

This clonotype was found a few times. The chain joins TRBV9 to TRBJ1-5, with D unclear. Germline V gives CDR1 SGDLS, CDR2 YYNGEE. CDR3 length: 15 amino acids. V gave up 5 bases and J gave up 5 bases, with 17 bases separating them. CDR3 protein: CASSAIGPIDQPQHF. DNA for the CDR3: TGTGCCAGCAGTGCTATCGGGCCTATCGATCAGCCCCAGCATTTT.

This clonotype was seen at least ten times. The rearrangement uses TRBV11-2 and TRBJ2-5, with D possibly TRBD2 on 6 matching bases. V dropped 5 bases and J dropped 5 bases, with 18 bases sitting between them. The germline gives CDR1 SGHAT, CDR2 FQNNGV. CDR3 length equals 15 residues. The CDR3 nucleotides are TGTGCCAGCAGCCTTACCGGGAGAGATGGCGAGACCCAGTACTTC. Translation gives CASSLTGRDGETQYF.

V usage is TRBV18 and J usage is TRBJ2-7; the match to TRBD2 covers 8 bases. Germline loops: CDR1 KGHSH, CDR2 LQKENI. The CDR3 covers 15 residues. The V segment lost 5 bases and the J segment 0 bases; nucleotides outside the gene matches: 6. Written as DNA, the CDR3 is TGTGCCAGCTCAGCTCTAGCGGGCGCCTCCTACGAGCAGTACTTC. This translates into CASSALAGASYEQYF.

In the case of this clonotype: A much bigger clone sits one base away, suggesting this may be a read error. This chain joins TRBV2 and TRBJ2-7; D call uncertain. The CDR3 is 14 amino acids. CDR1 is SNHLY and CDR2 is FYNNEI in the germline V gene. The CDR3 nucleotides are TGTGCCGGCAGTCCTCGAGGCCATAACTACGAGCAGTACTTC. Residues: CAGSPRGHNYEQYF.

A few counts support this clonotype. The chain is built from TRBV19 and TRBJ1-1; D remains unclear. The CDR3 length is 13 residues. Trimming cost V 9 bases and J 0 bases, with 11 bases left between them. CDR1 and CDR2 from the germline V gene are LNHDA and SQIVND (reference sequence). Here the CDR3 reads CASQDAMNTEAFF. CDR3 sequence (DNA): TGTGCCAGCCAAGACGCCATGAACACTGAAGCTTTCTTT.

V is TRBV5-1 and J is TRBJ1-2; D perhaps matches TRBD1 (5 bases). Trimming shortened V by 5 bases and J by 8 bases, and 22 bases separated the two germline ends. Germline V gives CDR1 SGHRS, CDR2 YFSETQ. This CDR3 has 15 amino acids. This chain's CDR3 is CASSLDVDTQGGYTF. The DNA for the CDR3 is TGCGCCAGCAGTCTCGACGTTGACACCCAGGGCGGCTACACCTTC.

The sample holds many counts of this clonotype. The chain has TRBV11-2 and TRBJ2-3; TRBD1 matches 8 bases. Germline values: CDR1 SGHAT, CDR2 FQNNGV. The CDR3 runs to 18 residues. V was pared by 2 bases and J by 3 bases, with 13 bases of the junction left unmatched. CDR3 nucleotide sequence: TGTGCCAGCAGCTTAAAAGGCGGGACAGGCCGATTGACAGATACGCAGTATTTT. Its translation is CASSLKGGTGRLTDTQYF.

This clonotype was observed many times. This chain links TRBV2 with TRBJ2-7, with 7 bases identical to TRBD1. V lost 6 bases, J lost 1 base, and 6 bases stayed unmatched. This CDR3 has 14 residues. The germline V gene has CDR1 SNHLY and CDR2 FYNNEI. CDR3 region: CASRTGQLSYEQYF. CDR3 nucleotide sequence: TGTGCCAGCAGGACGGGACAGCTTTCCTACGAGCAGTACTTC.

This clonotype was detected many times. The V call is TRBV24-1, the J call TRBJ2-1; 8 bases align to TRBD2. The V gene's germline CDR1 is KGHDR and CDR2 SFDVKD. This CDR3 spans 16 amino acids. V lost 5 bases to trimming and J lost 6 bases; unmatched junction nucleotides: 11. The CDR3 DNA is TGTGCCACCAGTGGGGTGAGCGGGAGTTCGACCAATGAGCAGTTCTTC. Translation: CATSGVSGSSTNEQFF.

This clonotype was observed many times. The chain uses TRBV28 and TRBJ2-6; D unclear. The germline V and J ends were trimmed by 6 bases and 2 bases, with 8 bases remaining between them. Germline values: CDR1 MDHEN, CDR2 SYDVKM. The CDR3 spans 14 residues. Here the CDR3 DNA reads TGTGCCAGCAGGCCTAACACTGGGGCCAACGTCCTGACTTTC. Protein product: CASRPNTGANVLTF. Full variable domain (outside the CDR3, taken from reference TRBV28 and TRBJ2-6): DVKVTQSSRYLVKRTGEKVFLECVQDMDHENMFWYRQDPGLGLRLIYFSYDVKMKEKGDIPEGYSVSREKKERFSLILESASTNQTSMYLCASRPNTGANVLTFGAGSRLTVL.

This clonotype was found many times. The V call is TRBV7-3, the J call TRBJ2-5, with TRBD1 matching 10 bases. The germline V gene has CDR1 SGHTA and CDR2 FQGTGA. The CDR3 loop spans 13 amino acids. V dropped 4 bases and J dropped 7; count of bases not matched to a gene: 3. This CDR3 is CASSSGTGVTQYF. The CDR3 coding sequence is TGTGCCAGCAGCTCCGGGACAGGGGTGACCCAGTACTTC. Combining the CDR3 with reference TRBV7-3 and TRBJ2-5 gives the whole variable domain GAGVSQTPSNKVTEKGKYVELRCDPISGHTALYWYRQSLGQGPEFLIYFQGTGAADDSGLPNDRFFAVRPEGSVSTLKIQRTERGDSAVYLCASSSGTGVTQYFGPGTRLLVL.

This clonotype was observed many times. In DNA, the CDR3 is TGTGCCAGCAGTTTTAGTTTGGGCCAGGGGCCCTTACTTGGCTACACCTTC. It is translated as CASSFSLGQGPLLGYTF. This chain joins TRBV28 and TRBJ1-2, with D maybe TRBD1 (6 bases). Trimming cost V 3 bases and J 7 bases, with 24 bases left between them. Germline-derived CDR1 and CDR2 are MDHEN and SYDVKM. This CDR3 is built from 17 residues.

This chain uses TRBV18 with TRBJ2-3; D uncertain. CDR1 KGHSH and CDR2 LQKENI come from the germline V gene. V lost 3 bases to trimming and J lost 4 bases, with 17 bases between them. CDR3 length: 16 residues. The CDR3 loop reads CASSPPSGQASDTQYF. In nucleotides, the CDR3 is TGTGCCAGCTCACCCCCCTCTGGGCAGGCCTCAGATACGCAGTATTTT.

About this clonotype itself: Its ends do not fully match the called genes, so a read error is possible. The genes are TRBV27 and TRBJ1-3; D remains unclear. The CDR3 consists of 14 residues. Germline CDR1 reads MNHEY; CDR2 reads SMNVEV (reference sequence). CDR3 nucleotide sequence: TGTGCCAGCAGTGAGCGGTCCCTTGGACACACCATATATTTT. Translation: CASSERSLGHTIYF.

This clonotype was observed at least ten times. V usage is TRBV27 and J usage is TRBJ2-7; the match to TRBD2 covers 11 bases. This CDR3 contains 14 residues. J gave up 2 bases and V 8 bases, and 5 bases lay outside the gene matches. The germline CDR1 and CDR2 sequences are MNHEY and SMNVEV (reference sequence). CDR3 region: CASSGLAGAYEQYF. In DNA form, the CDR3 reads TGTGCCAGCTCAGGACTAGCGGGCGCCTACGAGCAGTACTTC.

A remark on this clonotype: This may stem from a read error, because a much larger clone lies one nucleotide away. The V call is TRBV24-1, the J call TRBJ2-1; 14 nucleotides agree with TRBD2. The CDR3 runs 16 residues. The germline gives CDR1 KGHDR, CDR2 SFDVKD. The V gene end was trimmed by 4 bases and the J gene end by 8 bases; junction bases not matched to a gene: 6. Written as DNA, the CDR3 is TGTGCCACCAGTGAAGGGACTAGCGGGAGATTCTATGAGCAGTTCTTC. It encodes CATSEGTSGRFYEQFF.

This chain connects TRBV7-8 to TRBJ2-7; 9 bases align to TRBD1. This CDR3 region has 17 residues. Germline V gene data show CDR1 as SGHVS and CDR2 as FQNEAQ. V lost 2 bases, J lost 0 bases, and 8 bases stayed unmatched. The CDR3 protein is CASSLRFGTGNSYEQYF. CDR3 DNA: TGTGCCAGCAGCTTAAGGTTCGGGACAGGGAACTCCTACGAGCAGTACTTC.

This clonotype was counted many times. The chain couples TRBV10-3 to TRBJ2-5, with 7 bases fitting TRBD2. Germline V gene sequence: CDR1 ENHRY, CDR2 SYGVKD. V shed 0 bases, J shed 4 bases, and the junction held 11 bases outside the gene matches. The CDR3 consists of 17 residues. The CDR3, as DNA: TGTGCCATCAGTGAGTCGATGATAGCGGGCGGCCGAGAGACCCAGTACTTC. It translates to CAISESMIAGGRETQYF.

There are many counts of this clonotype. V gene TRBV12-5 combines with J gene TRBJ2-7; TRBD2 might be the D (6 bases). Germline-derived CDR1 and CDR2 are LGHNT and FRNRAP. V gave up 3 bases and J gave up 6 bases, with 9 bases separating them. The CDR3 extends over 12 amino acids. CDR3 DNA: TGTGCTAGTGGTTTCTGGGGAGGCGAGCAGTACTTC. This translates into CASGFWGGEQYF. Combining the CDR3 with reference TRBV12-5 and TRBJ2-7 gives the whole variable domain DARVTQTPRHKVTEMGQEVTMRCQPILGHNTVFWYRQTMMQGLELLAYFRNRAPLDDSGMPKDRFSAEMPDATLATLKIQPSEPRDSAVYFCASGFWGGEQYFGPGTRLTVT.

As DNA, the CDR3 is TGTGCCAGCAGTGTGAAATTAGGTAATAGCAATCAGCCCCAGCATTTT. Translation: CASSVKLGNSNQPQHF. The chain combines TRBV6-1 with TRBJ1-5; D is uncertain. The V gene's germline CDR1 is MNHNS and CDR2 SASEGT. This CDR3 comprises 16 residues. Trimming removed 4 bases from V and 0 bases from J, with 13 bases in between.

This clonotype occurred a few times. The CDR3 carries no conserved terminal phenylalanine or tryptophan, so it likely arises from a read error. The rearrangement joins TRBV19 to TRBJ1-2; D remains ambiguous. Germline CDR1 and CDR2: LNHDA and SQIVND (reference sequence). Trimming pared 7 bases from V and 2 bases from J, leaving 11 bases between. This CDR3 has 13 amino acids. Here the CDR3 reads CASMPGPNYGYTL. The CDR3 bases are TGTGCCAGTATGCCCGGCCCCAACTATGGCTACACCCTC.

Points on this clonotype: Being one base from a much bigger clone, this may be a read error. Without the conserved terminal phenylalanine or tryptophan, this CDR3 likely stems from a read error. V gene TRBV20-1 combines with J gene TRBJ1-1; maybe TRBD1 (6 bases). CDR1 and CDR2 (germline): DFQATT, SNEGSKA (reference sequence). V dropped 0 bases and J dropped 4 bases, with 15 bases sitting between them. The CDR3 spans 15 residues. CDR3 loop: CSARDYSRGTTEAFS. The CDR3 nucleotides read TGCAGTGCTAGAGATTATTCTAGGGGGACCACTGAAGCTTTCTCT.

This clonotype was counted a few times. The rearrangement uses TRBV24-1 and TRBJ2-2; D remains ambiguous. Per the germline V gene, CDR1 is KGHDR and CDR2 is SFDVKD. V gave up 3 bases and J gave up 1 base, with 8 bases separating them. CDR3 length: 15 amino acids. The CDR3 nucleotides are TGTGCCACCAGTGATAGTTTTGAGAACACCGGGGAGCTGTTTTTT. It yields the protein CATSDSFENTGELFF.

V usage is TRBV12-3 or TRBV12-4 and J usage is TRBJ1-6, with 8 bases identical to TRBD1. Trimming took 5 bases from V and 10 from J; bases not matched to a gene: 4. The CDR3 sequence is 13 residues long. The CDR3 loop reads CASSDRGISPLHF. CDR3 nucleotides: TGTGCCAGCAGTGACAGGGGCATATCACCCCTCCACTTT.

The chain couples TRBV20-1 to TRBJ2-7, with TRBD2 matching 7 bases. CDR3 length equals 14 residues. Germline V gene lookup returns CDR1 DFQATT and CDR2 SNEGSKA (reference sequence). The trim removed 0 bases at V and 5 bases at J, leaving 7 bases unmatched. CDR3 coding DNA: TGCAGTGCTAGAGACGCGAGCGGGATAGACGAGCAGTACTTC. It specifies CSARDASGIDEQYF.